Listed here are 22 T cell receptor beta chains from one sample, sequenced in a study of cytomegalovirus exposure and HLA in healthy donors. Both 60 Vbeta primers and 13 Jbeta primers went into the PCR. TCRdb keeps only in-frame clones here, not all; method: immunoSEQ multiplex PCR. The data show around 140,000 clones, approximately 79% seen once. Source material: PBMCs. Source of these receptors: a male donor in good health and CMV-seronegative.

The chain joins TRBV11-2 to TRBJ2-3; D remains ambiguous. The germline gives CDR1 SGHAT, CDR2 FQNNGV. With 7 bases removed from V and 0 bases from J, the gap between germline ends came to 17 bases. This CDR3 region has 16 residues. For the CDR3, the DNA is TGTGCCAGCACCCCCCGCCGTAAAACTAGCACAGATACGCAGTATTTT. Its protein is CASTPRRKTSTDTQYF. Full variable domain (outside the CDR3, taken from reference TRBV11-2 and TRBJ2-3): EAGVAQSPRYKIIEKRQSVAFWCNPISGHATLYWYQQILGQGPKLLIQFQNNGVVDDSQLPKDRFSAERLKGVDSTLKIQPAKLEDSAVYLCASTPRRKTSTDTQYFGPGTRLTVL.

This chain's CDR3 is CASSLVAGGLDEQYF. The CDR3 DNA reads as TGTGCCAGCAGCTTGGTTGCCGGGGGGCTCGACGAGCAGTACTTC. The chain carries TRBV5-5 and TRBJ2-7; maybe TRBD2 (7 bases). The germline V gene encodes CDR1 SGHKS and CDR2 YYEKEE (reference sequence). The CDR3 is 15 residues long. V gave up 0 bases and J gave up 5 bases, with 15 bases separating them.

The genes are TRBV4-3 and TRBJ2-5; 7 positions match TRBD1. J lost 5 bases, V lost 1 base, and 7 bases had no gene match. This CDR3 region has 15 residues. Germline V CDR1 and CDR2: LGHNA, YSLEER. The CDR3 reads CASSQAKGQKETQYF. In DNA, the CDR3 is TGCGCCAGCAGCCAAGCCAAGGGACAGAAGGAGACCCAGTACTTC.

The chain carries TRBV27 and TRBJ1-5; perhaps TRBD1 as D (6 bases). This CDR3 spans 15 amino acids. V gave up 5 bases and J gave up 4 bases, with 15 bases separating them. The germline V gene encodes CDR1 MNHEY and CDR2 SMNVEV (reference sequence). CDR3 residues: CASSLRDKPNQPQHF. CDR3 coding DNA: TGTGCCAGCAGTCTCCGGGACAAACCGAATCAGCCCCAGCATTTT.

The chain has TRBV30 and TRBJ2-3; 8 nucleotides agree with TRBD1. CDR3 length equals 14 residues. Germline assignment: CDR1 GTSNPN and CDR2 SVGIG (reference sequence). V shed 2 bases and J 0 bases; nucleotides not matched to a gene: 1. The CDR3 reads CAWSRTGSTDTQYF. The CDR3 DNA reads TGTGCCTGGAGTCGGACAGGGAGCACAGATACGCAGTATTTT.

This clone has just one count. This chain connects TRBV5-4 to TRBJ1-2, with D perhaps TRBD1 (5 bases). V was shortened by 3 bases and J by 1 base, with 16 bases between the two germline ends. CDR1 is SGHNT and CDR2 is YYREEE in the germline V gene (reference sequence). This CDR3 is 16 amino acids long. The CDR3 DNA follows: TGTGCCAGCAGCTCCCCGGGGAGGGGAGGTAACTATGGCTACACCTTC. Its protein product is CASSSPGRGGNYGYTF.

The rearrangement joins TRBV4-2 to TRBJ1-2; tentatively, D is TRBD1 (5 bases). This CDR3 spans 15 amino acids. Trimming removed 0 bases at V and 9 bases at J, with 17 bases between. Looked up from germline, CDR1 is LGHNA and CDR2 is YNFKEQ. Here the CDR3 reads CASSQDTGRAGRYTF. The CDR3 coding sequence is TGTGCCAGCAGCCAAGATACAGGACGGGCAGGCCGCTACACCTTC.

The J gene is TRBJ1-1, the V gene TRBV7-6, with D perhaps matching TRBD1 (6 bases). Trimming took 1 base from V and 6 from J, leaving 9 bases between them. The CDR3 length is 13 residues. In germline, CDR1 is SGHVS, CDR2 FNYEAQ. CDR3 residues: CASSLEQGSEAFF. The CDR3 DNA reads TGTGCCAGCAGCTTAGAACAGGGATCTGAAGCTTTCTTT.

The rearrangement uses TRBV5-3 and TRBJ2-2, with D possibly TRBD2 on 6 matching bases. TRBV5-3 is given ORF status, its function remaining uncertain. The CDR3 spans 17 residues. The V gene lost 4 bases and the J gene lost 2 bases, with 18 bases spanning the gap. The CDR3 region is CARSLIRDWCNTGELFF. CDR3 coding DNA: TGTGCCAGAAGCCTTATCCGGGACTGGTGTAACACCGGGGAGCTGTTTTTT.

The count of this clone is one. This chain joins TRBV19 and TRBJ1-2; maybe TRBD1 (5 bases). The V end lost 7 bases, the J end lost 4 bases, and 13 bases lay between the germline ends. The CDR3 totals 13 residues. Germline V CDR1 and CDR2: LNHDA, SQIVND (reference sequence). DNA for the CDR3: TGTGCCAGTAAAGTCGCCGACAGCTATGGCTACACCTTC. It translates to CASKVADSYGYTF.

The chain uses TRBV9 and TRBJ2-3; 8 bases map to TRBD1. The CDR3 totals 14 residues. With V trimmed by 1 base and J by 5 bases, 3 bases remained unmatched. Germline V gives CDR1 SGDLS, CDR2 YYNGEE. CDR3 nucleotides: TGTGCCAGCAGCGTACAGGGGGCGCAAGATACGCAGTATTTT. It codes for CASSVQGAQDTQYF.

On this clone itself: The CDR3 does not close with the conserved phenylalanine or tryptophan, likely indicating a read error. The V gene is TRBV6-6, the J gene TRBJ1-5, with 7 bases matching TRBD1. J was trimmed by 5 bases and V by 4 bases; bases with no gene match: 5. Germline V gene sequence: CDR1 MNHNY, CDR2 SVGAGI (reference sequence). This CDR3 spans 14 amino acids. This CDR3 is CASSLRGGYQPQHC. As DNA, the CDR3 is TGTGCCAGCAGTTTAAGAGGGGGCTATCAGCCCCAGCATTGT.

The chain has TRBV29-1 and TRBJ1-5; D might be TRBD1 (5 bases). The CDR3 is 15 amino acids. V dropped 0 bases and J dropped 1 base, with 10 bases sitting between them. Germline assignment: CDR1 SQVTM and CDR2 ANQGSEA. Written as DNA, the CDR3 is TGCAGCGTTGAAGAGAGCAGGGAAAGCAATCAGCCCCAGCATTTT. Encoded protein: CSVEESRESNQPQHF. Complete variable domain (other parts from reference TRBV29-1 and TRBJ1-5): SAVISQKPSRDICQRGTSLTIQCQVDSQVTMMFWYRQQPGQSLTLIATANQGSEATYESGFVIDKFPISRPNLTFSTLTVSNMSPEDSSIYLCSVEESRESNQPQHFGDGTRLSIL.

The J gene is TRBJ1-5, the V gene TRBV6-5, with TRBD1 identical over 9 bases. The V gene end was trimmed by 0 bases and the J gene end by 9 bases; junction bases not matched to a gene: 9. The CDR3 covers 16 residues. Germline V gene sequence: CDR1 MNHEY, CDR2 SVGAGI. CDR3 DNA: TGTGCCAGCAGTTACTCGGGACAGGGCCTTTCGTGGCCCCAGCATTTT. Its protein is CASSYSGQGLSWPQHF.

J is TRBJ2-3 and V is TRBV2; D perhaps matches TRBD2 (7 bases). Germline CDR1 SNHLY, CDR2 FYNNEI. V was shortened by 1 base and J by 5 bases, with 10 bases between the two germline ends. The CDR3 consists of 14 residues. The CDR3 DNA reads as TGTGCCAGCAGTGAAGGGGGGGGCCTAGATACGCAGTATTTT. This translates into CASSEGGGLDTQYF. Combining the CDR3 with reference TRBV2 and TRBJ2-3 gives the whole variable domain EPEVTQTPSHQVTQMGQEVILRCVPISNHLYFYWYRQILGQKVEFLVSFYNNEISEKSEIFDDQFSVERPDGSNFTLKIRSTKLEDSAMYFCASSEGGGLDTQYFGPGTRLTVL.

This clone was observed a single time. The chain uses TRBV28 and TRBJ1-1; possible D gene TRBD1, 5 bases. The CDR3 totals 11 residues. V lost 7 bases, J lost 7 bases, and 10 bases lay in between. The germline V gene has CDR1 MDHEN and CDR2 SYDVKM. The CDR3 nucleotides read TGTGCCAGCAAGGGGTATGGTGAAGCTTTCTTT. Its protein is CASKGYGEAFF.

This chain connects TRBV4-1 to TRBJ1-6; 8 bases map to TRBD1. The CDR3 consists of 17 residues. Trimming at V came to 4 bases and at J to 5 bases, leaving 10 bases not matched to a gene. Germline V lookup: CDR1 MGHRA, CDR2 YSYEKL. In DNA, the CDR3 is TGCGCCAGCAGCCGACATCCGGACAGGGCGGATAATTCACCCCTCCACTTT. Its protein is CASSRHPDRADNSPLHF.

This chain connects TRBV7-2 to TRBJ1-1; D not resolved. Looked up from germline, CDR1 is SGHTA and CDR2 is FQGNSA. The V end was cut by 6 bases, the J end by 2 bases, with 13 bases between. This CDR3 comprises 14 residues. The CDR3 reads CASSFKWSNTEAFF. In DNA, the CDR3 is TGTGCCAGCAGTTTTAAGTGGAGTAACACTGAAGCTTTCTTT.

This clone was recorded a few times. The chain links TRBV4-3 to TRBJ1-5; a possible D gene is TRBD1 (5 bases). The V gene lost 0 bases and the J gene lost 9 bases, with 15 bases spanning the gap. Germline V gene sequence: CDR1 LGHNA, CDR2 YSLEER. The length of the CDR3 is 15 residues. Here the CDR3 DNA reads TGCGCCAGCAGCCAAGATCTTGGGGGGAACGTGCCCCAGCATTTT. Its protein product is CASSQDLGGNVPQHF.

This chain joins TRBV29-1 and TRBJ1-1, with D hard to call. V dropped 7 bases and J dropped 1 base, with 13 bases sitting between them. The CDR3 is made up of 13 amino acids. The germline V gene encodes CDR1 SQVTM and CDR2 ANQGSEA. CDR3 nucleotide sequence: TGCAGCGGTGAGCTAGCGGCGAACACTGAAGCTTTCTTT. As protein: CSGELAANTEAFF.

V gene TRBV27 combines with J gene TRBJ1-6; D is undetermined. The CDR3 is 15 amino acids. Trimming took 1 base from V and 6 from J, leaving 10 bases between them. CDR1 is MNHEY and CDR2 is SMNVEV in the germline V gene (reference sequence). CDR3 sequence (DNA): TGTGCCAGCAGTTTATGGAGTAATGGTAATTCACCCCTCCACTTT. It specifies CASSLWSNGNSPLHF.

The gene calls are TRBV2 and TRBJ2-7, with 9 bases identical to TRBD1. The CDR3 extends over 14 amino acids. CDR1 and CDR2 (germline): SNHLY, FYNNEI. J gave up 7 bases and V 6 bases, and 10 bases lay outside the gene matches. CDR3 coding DNA: TGTGCCAGCAGGGCAGGACAGGGGCTAAGGGAGCAGTACTTC. It specifies CASRAGQGLREQYF.